The 14 T cell receptor beta chains presented below share a single source sample, sequenced in a study of monozygotic twins with inflammatory bowel disease. From the 5' RACE reads, TCRdb lists one entry per CDR3 protein and no DNA. The sample data list about 210,000 distinct CDR3 sequences. Sequenced sample: blood. These receptors all stem from a human donor with ulcerative colitis or Crohn's disease, or a healthy co-twin of an affected twin (not recorded which).

V and J are TRBV15 and TRBJ2-5. CDR3 size: 15 residues. Germline CDR1 LNHNV, CDR2 YYDKDF (reference sequence). CDR3 amino acids: CATSRVRDEQETQYF. Full variable domain (outside the CDR3, taken from reference TRBV15 and TRBJ2-5): DAMVIQNPRYQVTQFGKPVTLSCSQTLNHNVMYWYQQKSSQAPKLLFHYYDKDFNNEADTPDNFQSRRPNTSFCFLDIRSPGLGDTAMYLCATSRVRDEQETQYFGPGTRLLVL.

The rearrangement uses TRBV28 and TRBJ2-5; with no DNA, the TCRdb D assignment of TRBD2 cannot be verified. Germline assignment: CDR1 MDHEN and CDR2 SYDVKM. CDR3 size: 16 residues. CDR3 sequence: CASFAGGGRYQETQYF.

V gene TRBV20-1 combines with J gene TRBJ1-1; TCRdb reports TRBD1, a call that lacks DNA to check it against. This CDR3 region has 13 residues. Germline V gives CDR1 DFQATT, CDR2 SNEGSKA (reference sequence). CDR3 protein: CSARDPGRTEAFF.

The chain carries TRBV7-9 and TRBJ1-1; lacking DNA, the TRBD1 call made by TCRdb goes unchecked. Germline-derived CDR1 and CDR2 are SEHNR and FQNEAQ (reference sequence). The CDR3 is 16 amino acids. The CDR3 sequence is CASSLAGTGVNTEAFF. Full variable domain (missing parts from reference TRBV7-9 and TRBJ1-1): DTGVSQNPRHKITKRGQNVTFRCDPISEHNRLYWYRQTLGQGPEFLTYFQNEAQLEKSRLLSDRFSAERPKGSFSTLEIQRTEQGDSAMYLCASSLAGTGVNTEAFFGQGTRLTVV.

The chain has TRBV3-1 and TRBJ2-7; the D call of TRBD1 rests on TCRdb alone, since no DNA is present to check it. CDR3 size: 13 residues. Germline assignment: CDR1 LGHDT and CDR2 YNNKEL (reference sequence). CDR3 amino acids: CASSLQGAREQYF.

This chain joins TRBV5-5 and TRBJ1-2; the D call from TCRdb, TRBD1, cannot be confirmed without DNA. The CDR3 length is 14 residues. Germline assignment: CDR1 SGHKS and CDR2 YYEKEE (reference sequence). Here the CDR3 reads CASHPPQESYGYTF.

V gene TRBV18 combines with J gene TRBJ1-2; lacking DNA, the TRBD1 call made by TCRdb goes unchecked. Germline assignment: CDR1 KGHSH and CDR2 LQKENI. The CDR3 is made up of 19 amino acids. CDR3 in amino acids: CASSLGPLTGPNVDYGYTF. Full variable domain (remainder filled in from reference TRBV18 and TRBJ1-2): NAGVMQNPRHLVRRRGQEARLRCSPMKGHSHVYWYRQLPEEGLKFMVYLQKENIIDESGMPKERFSAEFPKEGPSILRIQQVVRGDSAAYFCASSLGPLTGPNVDYGYTFGSGTRLTVV.

The genes are TRBV5-1 and TRBJ1-5. Germline V gene data show CDR1 as SGHRS and CDR2 as YFSETQ. This CDR3 is 14 amino acids long. CDR3 in amino acids: CASRVSIGQQPQHF.

The V call is TRBV29-1, the J call TRBJ2-1. CDR3 length: 12 residues. The germline gives CDR1 SQVTM, CDR2 ANQGSEA. CDR3 sequence: CSVVPRRNEQFF.

V usage is TRBV25-1 and J usage is TRBJ2-3. The CDR3 length is 14 residues. CDR1 is MGHDK and CDR2 is SYGVNS in the germline V gene. Here the CDR3 reads CASSEGGGTDTQYF.

The rearrangement links TRBV20-1 to TRBJ2-3; TCRdb gives TRBD2 as the D gene, but with no DNA this cannot be confirmed. Germline CDR1 DFQATT, CDR2 SNEGSKA (reference sequence). CDR3 length: 15 amino acids. The CDR3 protein is CSVPRGSGSTDTQYF.

The V gene is TRBV20-1, the J gene TRBJ2-7; the TCRdb D gene call, TRBD1, has no DNA to confirm it. The CDR3 runs to 14 residues. The germline V gene encodes CDR1 DFQATT and CDR2 SNEGSKA (reference sequence). The CDR3 sequence: CSARDWGHPYEQYF.

The V call is TRBV5-1, the J call TRBJ2-7. CDR3 length: 15 amino acids. Germline CDR1 SGHRS, CDR2 YFSETQ. CDR3: CASSSGLAASYEQYF.

This chain uses TRBV6-5 with TRBJ1-1; TCRdb's D call, TRBD1, is unchecked because there is no DNA. The CDR3 length is 15 residues. CDR1 and CDR2 (germline): MNHEY, SVGAGI. This CDR3 reads CASSFAPGRDTEAFF.